The 23 T cell receptor beta chains listed next were all sequenced from one sample in a study of Ad26.COV2.S vaccination and SARS-CoV-2 variants. Noted treatment: around 19 received Ad26.COV2.S at low or high dose, single or two shots; about 5 received placebo; per-sample allocation not given. Sample collection was performed on day 63 after the first vaccine or placebo injection. The assay was immunoSEQ multiplex PCR, and TCRdb's table has in-frame clones only and misses some. The table lists about 350,000 clones, 80% to 90% of them singletons, with roughly 3.3% in the top ten. The source was peripheral blood, collected in a trial of Ad26.COV2.S vaccine versus placebo. Receptors originate from a person aged 18-60 years who received the Ad26.COV2.S COVID-19 vaccine or a placebo.

V gene TRBV7-9 combines with J gene TRBJ2-1; D may be TRBD2 (5 bases). Trimming took 3 bases from V and 4 from J, leaving 10 bases between them. Per germline, CDR1 SEHNR and CDR2 FQNEAQ (reference sequence). The CDR3 spans 14 residues. CDR3 nucleotides: TGTGCCAGCAGCTTTAGTGAGGGATACAATGAGCAGTTCTTC. Protein: CASSFSEGYNEQFF.

This rearrangement joins TRBV20-1 to TRBJ2-1, with TRBD1 as a possible D gene (5 bases). V lost 3 bases to trimming and J lost 4 bases, with 10 bases between them. CDR1 DFQATT and CDR2 SNEGSKA come from the germline V gene (reference sequence). There are 13 residues in the CDR3. The CDR3 DNA sequence: TGCAGTGCTAGTTCACAGGAATACAATGAGCAGTTCTTC. Protein: CSASSQEYNEQFF.

This clone was observed a single time. Other nucleotide sequences from this sample produce the same CDR3. The genes are TRBV27 and TRBJ1-1; D is undetermined. Germline CDR1 is MNHEY and CDR2 is SMNVEV (reference sequence). The V and J ends lost 0 bases and 2 bases respectively, with 4 bases between them. The CDR3 runs 13 residues. The CDR3 protein is CASSLSANTEAFF. The CDR3 coding sequence is TGTGCCAGCAGTTTATCGGCCAACACTGAAGCTTTCTTT.

V and J are TRBV15 and TRBJ2-7; D not resolved. V was trimmed by 6 bases and J by 3 bases, leaving 15 bases between them. Looked up from germline, CDR1 is LNHNV and CDR2 is YYDKDF (reference sequence). The CDR3 extends over 14 amino acids. CDR3 nucleotide sequence: TGTGCCACCAGAAAGGGTGGGAACGACTACGAGCAGTACTTC. Translating it yields CATRKGGNDYEQYF.

This clone was counted a single time. The chain carries TRBV2 and TRBJ1-1; weak D call: TRBD1 (6 bases). Germline V gene data show CDR1 as SNHLY and CDR2 as FYNNEI. The CDR3 is 12 residues long. V was pared by 6 bases and J by 6 bases, with 11 bases between. CDR3 nucleotides: TGTGCCAGCAGGGGGGCCGGTCCTGAAGCTTTCTTT. It specifies CASRGAGPEAFF.

The rearrangement uses TRBV28 and TRBJ2-3, with D possibly matching TRBD1 (6 bases). Trimming stripped 5 bases from V and 1 base from J, with 19 bases between. The CDR3 runs 17 residues. Germline loops: CDR1 MDHEN, CDR2 SYDVKM. CDR3 nucleotide sequence: TGTGCCAGCAGTAGCTTCAGGGGCTTCGGTGGCACAGATACGCAGTATTTT. It specifies CASSSFRGFGGTDTQYF.

This chain uses TRBV18 with TRBJ2-7; no firm D call. Germline CDR1 KGHSH, CDR2 LQKENI. CDR3 length: 13 residues. V shed 3 bases and J shed 3 bases, with 9 bases lying between them. The CDR3 region has the DNA TGTGCCAGCTCACCGTTCGGTATCTACGAGCAGTACTTC. Its translation is CASSPFGIYEQYF.

CDR3 loop: CATSRPGAGAYNEQFF. As DNA, the CDR3 is TGTGCCACCAGCAGACCTGGGGCGGGAGCCTACAATGAGCAGTTCTTC. The chain has TRBV15 and TRBJ2-1; TRBD2 matches 7 bases. Trimming at V came to 2 bases and at J to 2 bases, leaving 6 bases not matched to a gene. This CDR3 has 16 residues. Germline values: CDR1 LNHNV, CDR2 YYDKDF (reference sequence).

This chain uses TRBV28 with TRBJ2-3; D possibly corresponds to TRBD1 (6 bases). The CDR3 is 13 residues long. Germline V CDR1 and CDR2: MDHEN, SYDVKM. Trimming pared 10 bases from V and 4 bases from J, leaving 15 bases between. The DNA for the CDR3 is TGTGCCACCGTACGGACAGATTCAGATACGCAGTATTTT. Encoded protein: CATVRTDSDTQYF.

The chain recombines TRBV4-1 with TRBJ1-1; TRBD1 matches 8 bases. Per germline, CDR1 MGHRA and CDR2 YSYEKL. This CDR3 spans 15 amino acids. The V segment lost 0 bases and the J segment 5 bases; nucleotides outside the gene matches: 5. The CDR3 sequence is CASSQDDRGGTEAFF. The CDR3 nucleotides read TGCGCCAGCAGCCAAGACGACAGGGGTGGGACTGAAGCTTTCTTT.

The chain recombines TRBV19 with TRBJ2-7; no clear D. The CDR3 consists of 16 residues. Trimming took 1 base from V and 2 from J, leaving 15 bases between them. Germline V CDR1 and CDR2: LNHDA, SQIVND (reference sequence). The CDR3 here is CASSIAGPGQPYEQYF. CDR3 DNA: TGTGCCAGTAGTATAGCCGGCCCGGGCCAACCCTACGAGCAGTACTTC.

The chain combines TRBV9 with TRBJ2-7; D might be TRBD1 (6 bases). This CDR3 region has 14 residues. Trimming stripped 3 bases from V and 0 bases from J, with 10 bases between. Germline V gives CDR1 SGDLS, CDR2 YYNGEE. The CDR3 reads CASSATGLSYEQYF. For the CDR3, the DNA is TGTGCCAGCAGCGCGACAGGTCTCTCCTACGAGCAGTACTTC.

The chain recombines TRBV12-3 or TRBV12-4 with TRBJ1-2, with no clear D. The V end lost 4 bases, the J end lost 8 bases, and 14 bases lay between the germline ends. This CDR3 is built from 13 residues. CDR3: CASSSGGVWGYTF. The CDR3 nucleotides are TGTGCCAGCAGTTCAGGCGGGGTATGGGGCTACACCTTC.

The chain uses TRBV10-1 and TRBJ2-1; D unclear. Germline values: CDR1 WNHNN, CDR2 SYGVQD (reference sequence). Trimming shortened V by 0 bases and J by 5 bases, and 11 bases separated the two germline ends. The CDR3 sequence is 15 residues long. As DNA, the CDR3 is TGCGCCAGCAGTGAGTCGTTCATGCGCGACAATGAGCAGTTCTTC. Protein sequence: CASSESFMRDNEQFF.

This chain uses TRBV6-5 with TRBJ2-1; D is ambiguous. CDR1 is MNHEY, CDR2 SVGAGI, per germline. The CDR3 is made up of 14 amino acids. Trimming stripped 3 bases from V and 9 bases from J, with 15 bases between. CDR3 loop: CASSYWAGDGEQFF. The DNA for the CDR3 is TGTGCCAGCAGTTATTGGGCAGGAGACGGTGAGCAGTTCTTC.

The chain joins TRBV6-5 to TRBJ2-7, with D perhaps being TRBD1 or TRBD2 (5 bases each). Trimming removed 8 bases at V and 1 base at J, with 9 bases between. This CDR3 region has 12 residues. From germline, CDR1 is MNHEY and CDR2 SVGAGI. The CDR3 DNA reads as TGTGCCAGCCGGGGCTCTTCCTACGAGCAGTACTTC. Amino acids: CASRGSSYEQYF.

V is TRBV3-1 (or the pseudogene TRBV3-2) and J is TRBJ2-7, with 7 bases matching TRBD2. Trimming cost V 3 bases and J 3 bases; bases outside gene matches: 5. CDR3 size: 14 residues. Germline CDR1 LGHDT, CDR2 YNNKEL (reference sequence). For the CDR3, the DNA is TGTGCCAGCAGCCAGGGCCGCGGGGGCTACGAGCAGTACTTC. Translating it yields CASSQGRGGYEQYF.

This clone was picked up a small number of times. The chain is built from TRBV10-1 and TRBJ2-3, with TRBD1 as a possible D gene (5 bases). Germline lookup yields CDR1 WNHNN and CDR2 SYGVQD (reference sequence). The CDR3 sequence is 13 residues long. The V gene lost 2 bases and the J gene lost 4 bases, with 7 bases spanning the gap. The CDR3 DNA is TGCGCCAGCAGTGAGAGGGGTTCAGATACGCAGTATTTT. It encodes CASSERGSDTQYF.

The V and J genes are TRBV6-6 and TRBJ1-5; 7 bases fit TRBD1. Germline CDR1 is MNHNY and CDR2 is SVGAGI (reference sequence). The ends lost 7 bases at V and 2 bases at J; junction bases unmatched: 11. The CDR3 length is 16 residues. The CDR3 region has the DNA TGTGCCAGCACCAATGGGACAGTTAGCGGCAATCAGCCCCAGCATTTT. As protein: CASTNGTVSGNQPQHF.

This chain joins TRBV6-5 and TRBJ2-7; 9 nucleotides line up with TRBD1. With 6 bases clipped from V and 5 bases from J, the junction kept 8 bases outside the gene matches. CDR3 length: 14 amino acids. CDR1 is MNHEY, CDR2 SVGAGI, per germline. CDR3 in amino acids: CASRDGQGRDEQYF. The CDR3 nucleotides are TGTGCCAGCAGGGACGGACAGGGGAGGGACGAGCAGTACTTC.

The chain recombines TRBV9 with TRBJ2-1; 9 positions match TRBD2. Germline V lookup: CDR1 SGDLS, CDR2 YYNGEE. J lost 4 bases, V lost 4 bases, and 6 bases had no gene match. This CDR3 is 15 amino acids long. The CDR3 DNA reads as TGTGCCAGCAGCCAAAGCGGGAGGCCTTACAATGAGCAGTTCTTC. Translating gives CASSQSGRPYNEQFF.

The chain combines TRBV3-1 (or the pseudogene TRBV3-2) with TRBJ2-1; no clear D gene. Germline V gene sequence: CDR1 LGHDT, CDR2 YNNKEL (reference sequence). Between the trimmed V and J ends, which lost 0 bases and 2 bases, there was a span of 8 bases. The CDR3 contains 15 residues. CDR3 DNA: TGTGCCAGCAGCCAAGACTACGCTACCTACAATGAGCAGTTCTTC. It encodes CASSQDYATYNEQFF.

A word on this clone: The junction does not match germline at one end; this may be a read error. The rearrangement joins TRBV25-1 to TRBJ2-5; D perhaps matches TRBD1 (6 bases). Germline loops: CDR1 MGHDK, CDR2 SYGVNS. This CDR3 region has 14 residues. This CDR3 is CASGPGTHHETQYF. The CDR3 nucleotides are TGTGCCAGCGGACCCGGGACACACCACGAGACCCAGTACTTC.